The present TCR beta chain was sequenced within a study of T cell responses to AZD1222 COVID-19 vaccine (dated by TCRdb to the early 2020s). Background for the entire study: AZD1222 recipients whose second dose came at about 4 weeks and those whose second dose came at about 12 weeks were combined into one group, since spike-specific TCR depth and breadth did not differ between the two schedules. A total of about 230 trial participants underwent TCR sequencing, of whom about 200 received two doses of AZD1222 and about 25 received two doses of the MenACWY control vaccine. Enrollment into the trials was organized by age into subgroups of 18-55, 56-69 and 70-plus years, and those subgroups contained about 160, 30 and 59 TCR-sequenced participants, respectively. The paper's findings and limits, for the study overall: After two AZD1222 doses, spike-specific TCR breadth and depth were significantly higher than at day 0 and than in MenACWY recipients. Vaccine-associated CD4 TCRs spanned the whole spike protein, with dominant responses in regions 160-218 and 743-854. Reportedly, close to half of the unique spike-specific TCRs recognized epitopes lying outside the regions that are mutated in the B.1.351 and B.1.1.7 variants. Conclusions about previously exposed vaccinees are limited, since just six AZD1222 recipients were seropositive for SARS-CoV-2 at baseline. Because no day 14 peak-response samples were available, repertoires were characterized only after the peak T cell response. The 56-69-year group was small, and its depth increase did not reach significance, likely because of low power. Most participants were white British and females outnumbered males, and the authors suggested that clonal diversity may have been underestimated.

The CDR1 and CDR2 encoded by the germline V gene are SGHVS and FQNEAQ. V is pared back by 4 bases and J by 0 bases, with 14 bases lying between the germline termini. Spanning cysteine to phenylalanine, the CDR3 consists of 16 amino acids. Only the CDR3 portion is preserved as DNA: 48 bases, with reading frame beginning at the first base. The CDR3 regions of human TCRbeta chains were analyzed by immunosequencing. Turning to the authors' computational methods: TCRs in the repertoires were matched against a reference library of SARS-CoV-2-specific TCRs that had been generated with the MIRA antigen-specificity platform. Breadth was defined as the fraction of unique TCRs that were SARS-CoV-2-associated, and depth was defined as the fraction of total T cells that were SARS-CoV-2-associated. Using the MIRA data, every spike-specific TCR was mapped to the spike region that the TCR reacted to and assigned to either a CD4 or a CD8 class. Log10-transformed breadth and depth values were compared by one-way ANOVA with Sidak's multiple comparisons tests. Here the immuneACCESS table is served through TCRdb, limited to in-frame sequences with V and J called. Missing clones are a known gap in these copies; in checked studies unresolved V genes cover under half, and the rest lacks a known reason. The V and J calls and clone size come from that table; D and trimming were worked out from the DNA. This sample is represented by 95,000 to 150,000 clones; more than 80% of them were singletons. More than 4% of the sample rests with the top ten.

Concerning this clone: Its cognate antigen has yet to be identified. No base quality values were provided; no much bigger clone lies one nucleotide off.

This sample's time point label indicates: baseline before first vaccination. The vaccinee samples were drawn from two UK trials, COV001 and COV002, one of which was a single-blind randomized controlled phase 2/3 trial testing AZD1222 (ChAdOx1 nCoV-19) in healthy adults. For TCRbeta chain sequencing, PBMC samples were collected from trial participants at day 0 and at day 28 after the second dose. Recombination joined TRBV7-8 with TRBJ2-3; the best D guess is TRBD2, with 5 bases matching. This sequence originates from an adult in good health. Source: peripheral blood, taken on day 0 of AZD1222 vaccination. The bases read TGTGCCAGCAGCTCGCGACTACTATCTAGCACAGATACGCAGTATTTT. Its translation is CASSSRLLSSTDTQYF.